At least ten counts were recorded for the clone carrying this T cell receptor beta chain. This entry belongs to a study of T-cell memory formation after mild COVID-19. TCRdb reprocessed the 5' RACE reads via MiXCR and lists one record per CDR3 protein. The sample consists of hundreds of thousands of distinct CDR3 sequences, 15% to 20% of them appearing once. Per germline, CDR1 SGHTA and CDR2 FQGNSA. The CDR3 loop spans 16 amino acids. J gave up 2 bases and V 5 bases, and 7 bases lay outside the gene matches. The TCR comes from a man aged 18 to 35 who had mild COVID-19 (a few samples of this study predate the infection). Cell type and time point are not known. The rearrangement uses TRBV7-2 and TRBJ2-5, with 11 positions matching TRBD1. The sample consisted of PBMCs or a T cell subset sorted from them (not recorded which). The DNA of the CDR3 is TGTGCCAGCAGCCATCGGACAGGGGGCAGGCAAGAGACCCAGTACTTC. Its protein product is CASSHRTGGRQETQYF.